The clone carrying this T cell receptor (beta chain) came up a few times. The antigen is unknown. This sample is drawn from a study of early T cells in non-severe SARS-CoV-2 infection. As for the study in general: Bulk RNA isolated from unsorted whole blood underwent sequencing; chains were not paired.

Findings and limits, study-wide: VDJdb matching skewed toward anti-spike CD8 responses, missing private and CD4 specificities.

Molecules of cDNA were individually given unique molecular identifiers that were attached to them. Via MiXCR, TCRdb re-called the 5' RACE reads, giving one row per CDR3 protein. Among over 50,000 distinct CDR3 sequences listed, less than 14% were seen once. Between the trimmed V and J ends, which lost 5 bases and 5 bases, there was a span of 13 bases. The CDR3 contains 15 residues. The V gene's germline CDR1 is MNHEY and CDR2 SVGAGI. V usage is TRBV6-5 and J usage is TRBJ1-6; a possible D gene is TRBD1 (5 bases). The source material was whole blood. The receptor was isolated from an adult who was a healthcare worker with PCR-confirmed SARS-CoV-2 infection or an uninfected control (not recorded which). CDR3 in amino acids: CASSRGSLDNSPLHF. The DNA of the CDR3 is TGTGCCAGCAGTCGGGGGAGCCTTGATAATTCACCCCTCCACTTT.